Included here is one T cell receptor beta chain sequence, with context. Its antigen is currently unknown. The data were obtained in a study of shared clonotypes between healthy human individuals. The assay was run at deep level. Replicate sorted-subset PCRs were loaded with approximately 190 ng DNA, approximately 31,000 T cell genomes. Assay: immunoSEQ multiplex PCR; the TCRdb copy retains only in-frame clones and omits some. The sample contains 980,000 or so clones, roughly 72% of which appear only once. General observations from the study: Generation probability values for non-shared clonotypes were lower than those for clonotypes shared by all four donors.

The trim removed 3 bases at V and 5 bases at J, leaving 9 bases unmatched. CDR1 SGDLS and CDR2 YYNGEE come from the germline V gene. The CDR3 totals 16 residues. Input material: memory CD4+ T cells sorted from blood. Documented subset: CD45RA-negative fraction. The source is a man younger than 35 in good health. The J gene is TRBJ2-7, the V gene TRBV9; TRBD2 aligns across 12 bases. The CDR3 region has the DNA TGTGCCAGCAGCGCAGCTAGCGGGAGGGCCGTAGACGAGCAGTACTTC. It codes for CASSAASGRAVDEQYF.